Below, 22 T cell receptor beta chains from the same sample are listed, as sequenced in a study of a mutant IDH1 vaccine in newly diagnosed glioma. Profiling relied on immunoSEQ multiplex PCR, and the TCRdb table lists in-frame clones only, not all of them. The sample holds tens of thousands of clones; approximately 83% are singletons and the top ten take around 7%. Time point defined: baseline, week 1 (first vaccination visit). Sample treatment: pre-vaccination baseline after standard-of-care therapy. The sequencing here drew on PBMCs, taken from a glioma patient treated with radiotherapy, temozolomide or both. The receptors derive from a woman aged 45-59 years with glioma.

The chain is built from TRBV18 and TRBJ1-6; TRBD1 matches at 9 bases. V shed 6 bases and J 6 bases; nucleotides not matched to a gene: 3. CDR3 size: 14 residues. Germline CDR1 is KGHSH and CDR2 is LQKENI. CDR3 nucleotide sequence: TGTGCCAGCTCCCGACAGGGGGGTAATTCACCCCTCCACTTT. It is translated as CASSRQGGNSPLHF. The whole variable domain, filled in from reference TRBV18 and TRBJ1-6, reads NAGVMQNPRHLVRRRGQEARLRCSPMKGHSHVYWYRQLPEEGLKFMVYLQKENIIDESGMPKERFSAEFPKEGPSILRIQQVVRGDSAAYFCASSRQGGNSPLHFGNGTRLTVT.

This rearrangement joins TRBV29-1 to TRBJ2-7, with 8 bases matching TRBD2. With 7 bases clipped from V and 3 bases from J, the junction kept 8 bases outside the gene matches. CDR3 length: 13 amino acids. Germline CDR1 reads SQVTM; CDR2 reads ANQGSEA. This CDR3 is CSGMGGGLYEQYF. DNA for the CDR3: TGCAGCGGTATGGGCGGGGGGCTCTACGAGCAGTACTTC.

This chain uses TRBV5-6 with TRBJ1-1; 8 positions agree with TRBD1. Trimming cost V 3 bases and J 4 bases; bases outside gene matches: 11. The CDR3 runs to 16 residues. CDR1 is SGHDT, CDR2 YYEEEE, per germline. The CDR3 sequence is CASSYWDRRGGTEAFF. The CDR3 DNA reads TGTGCCAGCAGCTACTGGGACAGGCGGGGGGGCACTGAAGCTTTCTTT.

This clone was observed a few times. The CDR3 DNA is TGTGCCAGCAGCCAGCAGAGGACCGGGGAGCTGTTTTTT. The encoded protein is CASSQQRTGELFF. The chain couples TRBV9 to TRBJ2-2; D gene uncertain. The CDR3 consists of 13 residues. The germline V gene encodes CDR1 SGDLS and CDR2 YYNGEE. Trimming removed 4 bases from V and 5 bases from J, with 9 bases in between.

The chain uses TRBV7-9 and TRBJ1-2; 9 bases match TRBD1. The CDR3 spans 19 residues. J was trimmed by 1 base and V by 6 bases; bases with no gene match: 18. CDR1 and CDR2 from the germline V gene are SEHNR and FQNEAQ (reference sequence). The CDR3 is CASSQRKTGGASLNYGYTF. The CDR3 bases are TGTGCCAGCAGTCAAAGAAAAACAGGGGGCGCTTCACTTAACTATGGCTACACCTTC.

The chain is built from TRBV25-1 and TRBJ1-2; 8 nucleotides agree with TRBD1. The CDR3 is made up of 13 amino acids. Trimming at V came to 6 bases and at J to 8 bases, leaving 8 bases not matched to a gene. CDR1 is MGHDK and CDR2 is SYGVNS in the germline V gene. The CDR3, as DNA: TGTGCCAGCAGGCTACAGGGGGGGAAGGGCTACACCTTC. Translation: CASRLQGGKGYTF.

This chain links TRBV10-2 with TRBJ1-1, with a tentative D call TRBD1 (6 bases). This CDR3 has 16 amino acids. CDR1 is WSHSY and CDR2 is SAAADI in the germline V gene. V gave up 5 bases and J gave up 0 bases, with 16 bases separating them. The CDR3 is CASSLSGGPLNTEAFF. The CDR3, as DNA: TGCGCCAGCAGTCTGAGCGGGGGGCCCCTGAACACTGAAGCTTTCTTT.

The chain uses TRBV7-2 and TRBJ1-4; D uncertain. The germline V and J ends were trimmed by 4 bases and 7 bases, with 13 bases remaining between them. This CDR3 has 14 amino acids. Germline-derived CDR1 and CDR2 are SGHTA and FQGNSA. The CDR3 is CASSWRGSGEKLFF. The DNA for the CDR3 is TGTGCCAGCAGCTGGAGAGGGAGTGGTGAAAAACTGTTTTTT.

The chain has TRBV5-1 and TRBJ2-2; perhaps D is TRBD1 or TRBD2 (5 bases each). Trimming took off 4 bases at V and 1 base at J, with 14 bases between the two ends. The CDR3 is 16 residues long. In germline, CDR1 is SGHRS, CDR2 YFSETQ. The CDR3 loop reads CASSTGTALNTGELFF. DNA of the CDR3: TGCGCCAGCAGCACCGGGACGGCTCTGAACACCGGGGAGCTGTTTTTT. Filled out from reference TRBV5-1 and TRBJ2-2, the complete variable domain reads KAGVTQTPRYLIKTRGQQVTLSCSPISGHRSVSWYQQTPGQGLQFLFEYFSETQRNKGNFPGRFSGRQFSNSRSEMNVSTLELGDSALYLCASSTGTALNTGELFFGEGSRLTVL.

The chain links TRBV21-1 to TRBJ2-7; the table's D gene call, TRBD1, was not cross checked with the DNA. TRBV21-1 is a pseudogene. The CDR3 is made up of 14 amino acids. CDR3 DNA: TGTGCCAGCACGGAGACAGGCAACTCCTACGAGCAGTACTTC. Translated: CASTETGNSYEQYF.

The chain is built from TRBV28 and TRBJ2-7, with a possible D match to TRBD1 (7 bases). CDR1 is MDHEN and CDR2 is SYDVKM in the germline V gene. The V end was cut by 1 base, the J end by 3 bases, with 10 bases between. The CDR3 runs 14 residues. CDR3 protein: CASSLSGGSYEQYF. Written as DNA, the CDR3 is TGTGCCAGCAGTTTATCAGGGGGGAGCTACGAGCAGTACTTC.

V and J are TRBV19 and TRBJ1-2; D uncertain. Trimming left V 3 bases short and J 8 bases short, with 10 bases between. In germline, CDR1 is LNHDA, CDR2 SQIVND (reference sequence). The CDR3 covers 12 residues. CDR3 region: CASSMRERGYTF. The CDR3 region has the DNA TGTGCCAGTAGTATGAGGGAGAGGGGCTACACCTTC.

This clone has only one observation. The CDR3 sequence is CASSLTYSNTGELFF. As DNA, the CDR3 is TGTGCCAGCAGCTTGACGTACTCGAACACCGGGGAGCTGTTTTTT. The chain carries TRBV5-5 and TRBJ2-2; D unclear. Germline V gene sequence: CDR1 SGHKS, CDR2 YYEKEE (reference sequence). This CDR3 comprises 15 residues. Deletions cut 1 base from V and 0 bases from J, with 7 bases between.

The V call is TRBV28, the J call TRBJ1-2; TRBD1 aligns across 9 bases. The CDR3 spans 14 residues. Looked up from germline, CDR1 is MDHEN and CDR2 is SYDVKM. The trim removed 6 bases at V and 5 bases at J, leaving 7 bases unmatched. CDR3 nucleotides: TGTGCCAGCAGCGCCACAGGGGGCATTTATGGCTACACCTTC. Protein: CASSATGGIYGYTF.

The rearrangement uses TRBV6-1 and TRBJ1-2, with D possibly matching TRBD1 (6 bases). Germline V lookup: CDR1 MNHNS, CDR2 SASEGT. The ends were cut back, 0 bases at V and 6 bases at J, with 14 bases in the middle. CDR3 length: 15 amino acids. CDR3 DNA: TGTGCCAGCAGTGAAGCTGGAGGGGGGGAAGATGGCTACACCTTC. It encodes CASSEAGGGEDGYTF.

The chain recombines TRBV27 with TRBJ1-1; no clear D. Germline CDR1 reads MNHEY; CDR2 reads SMNVEV (reference sequence). Trimming removed 5 bases from V and 4 bases from J, with 11 bases in between. This CDR3 spans 13 amino acids. DNA of the CDR3: TGTGCCAGCAGTATAGGCCCAGGCACTGAAGCTTTCTTT. Residues: CASSIGPGTEAFF.

This sequence joins TRBV6-4 and TRBJ1-1; no clear D. V dropped 4 bases and J dropped 2 bases, with 11 bases sitting between them. CDR3 length equals 14 residues. CDR1 MRHNA and CDR2 SNTAGT come from the germline V gene. The CDR3 sequence is CASSVNQPNTEAFF. As DNA, the CDR3 is TGTGCCAGCAGTGTGAATCAGCCTAACACTGAAGCTTTCTTT.

The CDR3 protein is CASSYMGEQYF. The CDR3 DNA follows: TGTGCCAGCAGTTACATGGGCGAGCAGTACTTC. The chain uses TRBV27 and TRBJ2-7; D remains ambiguous. V gave up 4 bases and J gave up 6 bases, with 7 bases separating them. The CDR3 totals 11 residues. CDR1 and CDR2 from the germline V gene are MNHEY and SMNVEV (reference sequence).

The chain links TRBV5-6 to TRBJ1-2; 11 positions match TRBD1. V lost 4 bases and J lost 7; bases outside the gene matches: 6. The germline gives CDR1 SGHDT, CDR2 YYEEEE. The length of the CDR3 is 14 residues. The CDR3 region is CASSQDRGRGGYTF. In DNA, the CDR3 is TGTGCCAGCAGCCAGGACAGGGGGCGCGGTGGCTACACCTTC.

The rearrangement links TRBV19 to TRBJ1-5, with TRBD1 matching 10 bases. The germline gives CDR1 LNHDA, CDR2 SQIVND (reference sequence). V dropped 2 bases and J dropped 7; count of bases not matched to a gene: 8. CDR3 length: 16 amino acids. The CDR3 loop is CASSIRGQGLQQPQHF. The CDR3 region has the DNA TGTGCCAGTAGTATAAGGGGACAGGGGCTACAACAGCCCCAGCATTTT.

V gene TRBV5-5 combines with J gene TRBJ1-1; no clear D. Germline V CDR1 and CDR2: SGHKS, YYEKEE (reference sequence). The length of the CDR3 is 13 residues. Trimming took off 6 bases at V and 7 bases at J, with 16 bases between the two ends. The DNA of the CDR3 is TGTGCCAGCACCCACTTAAGGGCCGTTGAAGCTTTCTTT. It is translated as CASTHLRAVEAFF.

This chain connects TRBV21-1 to TRBJ2-2; the DNA was not compared with TRBD1, the D call given in the table. TRBV21-1 is a listed pseudogene. The CDR3 loop spans 14 amino acids. The chain's CDR3 is CASSSHKNTGELFF. DNA of the CDR3: TGTGCCAGCAGCAGTCACAAGAACACCGGGGAGCTGTTTTTT.